These T cell receptor beta chains were read from a single sample in a study of blood T cell repertoires in COVID-19. This table comes from immunoSEQ multiplex PCR, and its TCRdb copy is limited to in-frame clones, with some not included. This table holds roughly 150,000 clones, over 70% found once. Sequenced input: peripheral blood. These receptors came from an elderly woman with active or convalescent COVID-19. CDR3s include the opening cysteine and the closing phenylalanine or tryptophan. A D gene is named only where the DNA matches it firmly. Not every row has a clone size; where given, it reads once, few, many or a size class.

abundance: -
v_gene: TRBV6-2/TRBV6-3
j_gene: TRBJ1-1
d_gene: -
CDR3nt: TGTGCCAGCAGCCCCCCCGTGAACACTGAAGCTTTCTTT
CDR3aa: CASSPPVNTEAFF

abundance: -
v_gene: TRBV6-1
j_gene: TRBJ2-7
d_gene: TRBD1
CDR3nt: TGTGCCAGCAGTGATCCCCAGGGGGCGCGGGACGAGCAGTACTTC
CDR3aa: CASSDPQGARDEQYF

abundance: few
v_gene: TRBV7-9
j_gene: TRBJ2-4
d_gene: TRBD1
CDR3nt: TGTGCCAGCAGCCAAGATGGGACAGGGACCATTCAGTACTTC
CDR3aa: CASSQDGTGTIQYF

abundance: -
v_gene: TRBV11-2
j_gene: TRBJ1-3
d_gene: TRBD1
CDR3nt: TGTGCCAGCAGCTTTCAGGGGGCCGGGGGAAACACCATATATTTT
CDR3aa: CASSFQGAGGNTIYF

abundance: -
v_gene: TRBV27
j_gene: TRBJ2-7
d_gene: -
CDR3nt: TGTGCCAGCAGTCCGAATCTTCAGGTCTACGAGCAGTACTTC
CDR3aa: CASSPNLQVYEQYF

abundance: -
v_gene: TRBV4-2
j_gene: TRBJ1-3
d_gene: -
CDR3nt: TGTGCCAGCAGCCAAGATGGGCCCAGCTCTGGAAACACCATATATTTT
CDR3aa: CASSQDGPSSGNTIYF

abundance: -
v_gene: TRBV9
j_gene: TRBJ2-2
d_gene: -
CDR3nt: TGTGCCAGCAGCGTAGGAGAGCTCGCCGGGGAGCTGTTTTTT
CDR3aa: CASSVGELAGELFF

abundance: -
v_gene: TRBV5-6
j_gene: TRBJ2-1
d_gene: TRBD2
CDR3nt: TGTGCCAGCAGCTTGGCGCTAGCGGGCAATGAGCAGTTCTTC
CDR3aa: CASSLALAGNEQFF

abundance: -
v_gene: TRBV27
j_gene: TRBJ1-4
d_gene: -
CDR3nt: TGTGCCAGCAGTCCGAGGGAGGGTGAAAAACTGTTTTTT
CDR3aa: CASSPREGEKLFF

abundance: -
v_gene: TRBV6-1
j_gene: TRBJ2-1
d_gene: TRBD2
CDR3nt: TGTGCCTCCAGTGGGGAATACGGGGGGACTTCATACAATGAGCAGTTCTTC
CDR3aa: CASSGEYGGTSYNEQFF

abundance: -
v_gene: TRBV10-1
j_gene: TRBJ1-2
d_gene: TRBD1
CDR3nt: TGCGCCAGCAGCCCGACAGGGAACTATGGCTACACCTTC
CDR3aa: CASSPTGNYGYTF

abundance: -
v_gene: TRBV18
j_gene: TRBJ2-3
d_gene: -
CDR3nt: TGTGCCAGCTCACCTCCTGGCAGGGCCTACACAGATACGCAGTATTTT
CDR3aa: CASSPPGRAYTDTQYF

abundance: few
v_gene: TRBV12-5
j_gene: TRBJ2-1
d_gene: -
CDR3nt: TGTGCTAGTGGTTCTTTATGGGGCCATGAGCAGTTCTTC
CDR3aa: CASGSLWGHEQFF

abundance: -
v_gene: TRBV18
j_gene: TRBJ1-4
d_gene: TRBD1
CDR3nt: TGTGCCAGCTCCCAGGGGGCAGCTACAACTAATGAAAAACTGTTTTTT
CDR3aa: CASSQGAATTNEKLFF

abundance: -
v_gene: TRBV5-1
j_gene: TRBJ1-1
d_gene: -
CDR3nt: TGCGCCAGCAGCTTGTTAGCGGCAGGGACTGAAGCTTTCTTT
CDR3aa: CASSLLAAGTEAFF

abundance: -
v_gene: TRBV6-5
j_gene: TRBJ1-2
d_gene: -
CDR3nt: TGTGCCAGCAGTACGGGGGGACGGCTCTATGGCTACACCTTC
CDR3aa: CASSTGGRLYGYTF

abundance: few
v_gene: TRBV7-2
j_gene: TRBJ2-3
d_gene: TRBD2
CDR3nt: TGTGCCAGCAGCCAGTCCGGGACTAGCGGGGGGAAGCAGTATTTT
CDR3aa: CASSQSGTSGGKQYF

abundance: -
v_gene: TRBV10-3
j_gene: TRBJ1-1
d_gene: -
CDR3nt: TGTGCCAGCTCCCCCGCGGACAGCGGCACTGAAGCTTTCTTT
CDR3aa: CASSPADSGTEAFF

abundance: -
v_gene: TRBV21-1
j_gene: TRBJ2-5
d_gene: -
CDR3nt: TGTGCCAGAGGCCTAGAGGGGGGGCGAAGGGAGACCCAGTACTTC
CDR3aa: CARGLEGGRRETQYF

abundance: few
v_gene: TRBV4-3
j_gene: TRBJ1-4
d_gene: -
CDR3nt: TGCGCCAGCAGCCCCCCAACAGGACTATTGAGGAGGGAAAAACTGTTTTTT
CDR3aa: CASSPPTGLLRREKLFF

abundance: -
v_gene: TRBV2
j_gene: TRBJ2-5
d_gene: TRBD2
CDR3nt: TGTGCCAGCAGTGGGACTAGCGGGGGGGAAGAGACCCAGTACTTC
CDR3aa: CASSGTSGGEETQYF

abundance: -
v_gene: TRBV19
j_gene: TRBJ1-2
d_gene: -
CDR3nt: TGTGCCAGTATCGAAGGCGGCGGATTTAACTATGGCTACACCTTC
CDR3aa: CASIEGGGFNYGYTF

abundance: -
v_gene: TRBV11-2
j_gene: TRBJ2-7
d_gene: TRBD2
CDR3nt: TGTGCCAGCAGCTTCTCCCAGCGGGGGCGGGACGAGCAGTACTTC
CDR3aa: CASSFSQRGRDEQYF

abundance: -
v_gene: TRBV19
j_gene: TRBJ1-2
d_gene: -
CDR3nt: TGTGCCAGCCTACAGGGAATCTATGGCTACACCTTC
CDR3aa: CASLQGIYGYTF

abundance: -
v_gene: TRBV7-2
j_gene: TRBJ1-6
d_gene: -
CDR3nt: TGTGCCAGCAGCTTGTCAGGGGATTCACCCCTCCACTTT
CDR3aa: CASSLSGDSPLHF

abundance: -
v_gene: TRBV5-1
j_gene: TRBJ2-1
d_gene: TRBD2
CDR3nt: TGCGCCAGTGCCTCCCCGACTAGCTGGATTTCTGAGCAGTTCTTC
CDR3aa: CASASPTSWISEQFF

abundance: few
v_gene: TRBV2
j_gene: TRBJ1-5
d_gene: -
CDR3nt: TGTGCCAGCAGCCTCGGACAACTCAATCAGCCCCAGCATTTT
CDR3aa: CASSLGQLNQPQHF

abundance: -
v_gene: TRBV18
j_gene: TRBJ2-7
d_gene: -
CDR3nt: TGTGCCAGCTCACCACCGGGCAGGGTGACTCCCTACGAGCAGTACTTC
CDR3aa: CASSPPGRVTPYEQYF

abundance: -
v_gene: TRBV6-6
j_gene: TRBJ2-2
d_gene: TRBD2
CDR3nt: TGTGCCAGCAGTCCCCGGACTAGCGGGGGGGGAGGCACCGGGGAGCTGTTTTTT
CDR3aa: CASSPRTSGGGGTGELFF

abundance: -
v_gene: TRBV9
j_gene: TRBJ1-1
d_gene: -
CDR3nt: TGTGCCAGCAGCCGAGGGTTAGGCACTGAAGCTTTCTTT
CDR3aa: CASSRGLGTEAFF

abundance: -
v_gene: TRBV10-2
j_gene: TRBJ2-3
d_gene: TRBD2
CDR3nt: TGCGCCAGCAGTGAGTCGCCTAGCGGGGTAGATACGCAGTATTTT
CDR3aa: CASSESPSGVDTQYF

abundance: few
v_gene: TRBV5-1
j_gene: TRBJ2-3
d_gene: TRBD2
CDR3nt: TGCGCCAGCAGCAGAAACCTAGCGGGGGGCGGGACAGATACGCAGTATTTT
CDR3aa: CASSRNLAGGGTDTQYF

abundance: few
v_gene: TRBV2
j_gene: TRBJ2-1
d_gene: TRBD1
CDR3nt: TGTGCCAGCAGTGAGAGGCTAGGGACAGGATACAATGAGCAGTTCTTC
CDR3aa: CASSERLGTGYNEQFF

abundance: -
v_gene: TRBV16
j_gene: TRBJ2-1
d_gene: -
CDR3nt: TGTGCCAGCAGCCAATCGCAAGGGGGCTCCTACAATGAGCAGTTCTTC
CDR3aa: CASSQSQGGSYNEQFF

abundance: -
v_gene: TRBV27
j_gene: TRBJ2-1
d_gene: TRBD2
CDR3nt: TGTGCCAGCAGTACATCTAGCGGGGGGCCTCCCCGGAATGAGCAGTTCTTC
CDR3aa: CASSTSSGGPPRNEQFF

abundance: once
v_gene: TRBV6-5
j_gene: TRBJ2-3
d_gene: TRBD2
CDR3nt: TGTGCCAGCAGTTCCAAAAGCGGGGGGGCCGTAGATACGCAGTATTTT
CDR3aa: CASSSKSGGAVDTQYF

abundance: once
v_gene: TRBV14
j_gene: TRBJ2-3
d_gene: TRBD2
CDR3nt: TGTGCCAGCAGCCAAGATCTGGCGGGGGCGCAGTATTTT
CDR3aa: CASSQDLAGAQYF

abundance: -
v_gene: TRBV5-1
j_gene: TRBJ1-2
d_gene: TRBD1
CDR3nt: TGCGCCAGCAGCTTGGCAGGGACAGGGGACTATGGCTACACCTTC
CDR3aa: CASSLAGTGDYGYTF

abundance: -
v_gene: TRBV3-1/TRBV3-2
j_gene: TRBJ1-3
d_gene: TRBD1
CDR3nt: TGTGCCAGCAGCGCCCGGGACAGGGAAGGAAACACCATATATTTT
CDR3aa: CASSARDREGNTIYF

abundance: -
v_gene: TRBV5-1
j_gene: TRBJ1-2
d_gene: -
CDR3nt: TGCGCCAGCAGCTTGTCTGCGGGCGTCGGCTATGGCTACACCTTC
CDR3aa: CASSLSAGVGYGYTF

abundance: -
v_gene: TRBV27
j_gene: TRBJ1-1
d_gene: TRBD1
CDR3nt: TGTGCCAGCAGTTTGCAGGGGGCAGCCACTGAAGCTTTCTTT
CDR3aa: CASSLQGAATEAFF

abundance: -
v_gene: TRBV5-1
j_gene: TRBJ1-4
d_gene: -
CDR3nt: TGCGCCAGCAGCTTAGGAGACACTAATGAAAAACTGTTTTTT
CDR3aa: CASSLGDTNEKLFF

abundance: -
v_gene: TRBV14
j_gene: TRBJ2-5
d_gene: TRBD1
CDR3nt: TGTGCCAGCGGCACCGGGACAGGGGAAGAGACCCAGTACTTC
CDR3aa: CASGTGTGEETQYF

abundance: -
v_gene: TRBV11-2
j_gene: TRBJ1-2
d_gene: TRBD1
CDR3nt: TGTGCCAGCAGCCTGACAGGGGGTGCCCCCGATGGCTACACCTTC
CDR3aa: CASSLTGGAPDGYTF

abundance: -
v_gene: TRBV3-1/TRBV3-2
j_gene: TRBJ1-1
d_gene: -
CDR3nt: TGTGCCAGCAGCCCGAAGGCGGCCTCCGAGTCTTTCTTT
CDR3aa: CASSPKAASESFF